The 10 T cell receptor beta chains below come from one sample, sequenced in a study of patients and donors after allogeneic stem cell transplantation. TCRdb re-called the RT-PCR reads with MiXCR, one entry per CDR3 protein. The sample has 410,000 or so distinct CDR3 sequences; around 15% are singletons. Sequenced material: blood, either unsorted or a sorted T cell fraction (not recorded which). The origin of the receptors is a human donor who was either an allogeneic HSCT recipient or a stem cell or donor lymphocyte infusion donor (not recorded which). It is not recorded whose cells these are; they may come from a transplant donor.

The chain is built from TRBV6-4 and TRBJ1-1, with D unresolved. Trimming took 9 bases from V and 3 from J, leaving 17 bases between them. Germline values: CDR1 MRHNA, CDR2 SNTAGT. This CDR3 has 14 amino acids. The DNA of the CDR3 is TGTGCCAGTGTCGAGTCTCTTCCGGACACTGAAGCTTTCTTT. This sequence encodes CASVESLPDTEAFF.

This clonotype was counted a single time. V is TRBV2 and J is TRBJ1-1; no firm D call. This CDR3 is built from 14 residues. Germline V gene data show CDR1 as SNHLY and CDR2 as FYNNEI. Trimming stripped 1 base from V and 0 bases from J, with 6 bases between. The CDR3 bases are TGTGCCAGCAGTGAAGAACAGATGAACACTGAAGCTTTCTTT. It is translated as CASSEEQMNTEAFF. Looking up the rest from reference TRBV2 and TRBJ1-1 gives the full variable domain: EPEVTQTPSHQVTQMGQEVILRCVPISNHLYFYWYRQILGQKVEFLVSFYNNEISEKSEIFDDQFSVERPDGSNFTLKIRSTKLEDSAMYFCASSEEQMNTEAFFGQGTRLTVV.

In DNA form, the CDR3 reads TGTGCCAGCAGCCAACAGGGCGGCCTTACGGCCCAGTACTTC. Its translation is CASSQQGGLTAQYF. The chain is built from TRBV3-1 and TRBJ2-5, with D tentatively TRBD1 (5 bases). Trimming cost V 2 bases and J 9 bases, with 16 bases left between them. Germline CDR1 LGHDT, CDR2 YNNKEL (reference sequence). CDR3 length: 14 amino acids.

This clonotype has more than one count but fewer than ten. The rearrangement joins TRBV27 to TRBJ1-1, with D unresolved. V lost 4 bases and J lost 9, with 15 bases in between. The CDR3 is 13 amino acids. The germline V gene has CDR1 MNHEY and CDR2 SMNVEV (reference sequence). CDR3 sequence reads: CASSSSEAGKAFF. The DNA of the CDR3 is TGTGCCAGCAGTTCCTCGGAAGCGGGGAAAGCTTTCTTT.

The chain employs TRBV7-3 and TRBJ2-1; 10 nucleotides line up with TRBD2. J gave up 7 bases and V 5 bases, and 11 bases lay outside the gene matches. This CDR3 has 16 amino acids. Per the germline V gene, CDR1 is SGHTA and CDR2 is FQGTGA. CDR3 sequence: CASSLLSGGTRNEQFF. The DNA for the CDR3 is TGTGCCAGCAGCCTTCTTAGCGGGGGGACTAGGAATGAGCAGTTCTTC.

The chain couples TRBV5-1 to TRBJ1-2; possibly TRBD1 for D (6 bases). Between the trimmed V and J ends, which lost 4 bases and 7 bases, there was a span of 14 bases. The length of the CDR3 is 13 residues. Germline CDR1 SGHRS, CDR2 YFSETQ. CDR3 loop: CASSPDRMTGYTF. CDR3 bases: TGCGCCAGCAGCCCGGACAGAATGACTGGCTACACCTTC. Supplemented by reference TRBV5-1 and TRBJ1-2, the full variable domain reads KAGVTQTPRYLIKTRGQQVTLSCSPISGHRSVSWYQQTPGQGLQFLFEYFSETQRNKGNFPGRFSGRQFSNSRSEMNVSTLELGDSALYLCASSPDRMTGYTFGSGTRLTVV.

This clonotype has at least ten counts. The chain couples TRBV5-1 to TRBJ2-1; no reliable D call. Germline CDR1 and CDR2: SGHRS and YFSETQ. Trimming removed 6 bases at V and 5 bases at J, with 18 bases between. This CDR3 is built from 15 residues. In DNA, the CDR3 is TGCGCCAGCACCTTAAATACCCCCCGTCACAATGAGCAGTTCTTC. Its translation: CASTLNTPRHNEQFF.

The V call is TRBV12-3 or TRBV12-4, the J call TRBJ1-6, with D perhaps matching TRBD1 (6 bases). Trimming removed 5 bases from V and 7 bases from J, with 12 bases in between. CDR3 size: 14 residues. The CDR3: CASSPTGWNSPLHF. The CDR3 DNA follows: TGTGCCAGCAGTCCAACAGGGTGGAATTCACCCCTCCACTTT.

The V gene is TRBV7-8, the J gene TRBJ1-1; D is possibly TRBD1 (5 bases). Germline lookup yields CDR1 SGHVS and CDR2 FQNEAQ. This CDR3 has 16 amino acids. The V gene lost 3 bases and the J gene lost 1 base, with 15 bases spanning the gap. The CDR3 DNA sequence: TGTGCCAGCAGCTTGGAGGGTGGGGCAGAGAACACTGAAGCTTTCTTT. Translating gives CASSLEGGAENTEAFF.

This clonotype was recorded once. A junction end diverges from the germline sequence, so it may reflect a read error. The chain recombines TRBV9 with TRBJ2-1; D not certain. The germline CDR1 and CDR2 sequences are SGDLS and YYNGEE. The CDR3 runs to 15 residues. For the CDR3, the DNA is TGTGCCAGCAACGTAGTGGCGGCCTCCTACAATGAGCAGTTCTTC. Translation: CASNVVAASYNEQFF.